This TCR beta chain was found in a study of CD8+ T cells in alopecia areata. Whole-study context: Dosing with tofacitinib proceeded for 6 to 18 months, followed by 6 months off drug. Overall study findings and caveats: Normal scalp had lower clonality than lesional scalp, with alopecia totalis/universalis lesions showing this most strongly. Scalp repertoires also include resident alphabeta T cells from normal skin.

V shed 5 bases, J shed 4 bases, and the junction held 7 bases outside the gene matches. CDR3 length equals 13 residues. Germline V gene data show CDR1 as SQVTM and CDR2 as ANQGSEA. This clone was picked up a small number of times. What it recognizes is unknown. Extraction of RNA preceded its reverse transcription into cDNA, which served as the sequencing template. This table comes from immunoSEQ multiplex PCR, and its TCRdb copy is limited to in-frame clones, with some not included. The table records about 130,000 clones, 45% to 60% of them present only once. This TCR came from a human donor with alopecia areata. The chain has TRBV29-1 and TRBJ2-5, with 7 bases fitting TRBD1. The sample consisted of CD4+ T cells sorted from blood, taken at week 0. CDR3 sequence: CSVTQGVGETQYF. For the CDR3, the DNA is TGCAGCGTTACCCAGGGGGTTGGAGAGACCCAGTACTTC. Full variable domain (missing parts from reference TRBV29-1 and TRBJ2-5): SAVISQKPSRDICQRGTSLTIQCQVDSQVTMMFWYRQQPGQSLTLIATANQGSEATYESGFVIDKFPISRPNLTFSTLTVSNMSPEDSSIYLCSVTQGVGETQYFGPGTRLLVL.